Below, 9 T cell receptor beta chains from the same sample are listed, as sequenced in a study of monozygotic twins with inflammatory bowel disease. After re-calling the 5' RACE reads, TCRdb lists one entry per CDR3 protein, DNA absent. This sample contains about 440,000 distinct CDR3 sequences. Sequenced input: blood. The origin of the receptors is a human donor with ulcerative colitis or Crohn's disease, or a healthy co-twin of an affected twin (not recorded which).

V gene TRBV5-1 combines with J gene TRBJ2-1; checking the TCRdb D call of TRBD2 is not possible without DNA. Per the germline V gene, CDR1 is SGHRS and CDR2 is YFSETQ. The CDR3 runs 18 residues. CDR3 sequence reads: CASSGGLAGISSYNEQFF. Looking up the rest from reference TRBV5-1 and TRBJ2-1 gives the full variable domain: KAGVTQTPRYLIKTRGQQVTLSCSPISGHRSVSWYQQTPGQGLQFLFEYFSETQRNKGNFPGRFSGRQFSNSRSEMNVSTLELGDSALYLCASSGGLAGISSYNEQFFGPGTRLTVL.

CDR3 loop: CASSLGGASGSISYEQYF. The J gene is TRBJ2-7, the V gene TRBV5-6; TCRdb names TRBD2, which stays unverified in the absence of DNA. Germline CDR1 and CDR2: SGHDT and YYEEEE. The CDR3 has 18 amino acids. Variable domain in full (rest from reference TRBV5-6 and TRBJ2-7): DAGVTQSPTHLIKTRGQQVTLRCSPKSGHDTVSWYQQALGQGPQFIFQYYEEEERQRGNFPDRFSGHQFPNYSSELNVNALLLGDSALYLCASSLGGASGSISYEQYFGPGTRLTVT.

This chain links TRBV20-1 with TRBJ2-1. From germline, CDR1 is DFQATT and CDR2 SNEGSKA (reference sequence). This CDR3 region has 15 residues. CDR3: CSASVGVSSYNEQFF.

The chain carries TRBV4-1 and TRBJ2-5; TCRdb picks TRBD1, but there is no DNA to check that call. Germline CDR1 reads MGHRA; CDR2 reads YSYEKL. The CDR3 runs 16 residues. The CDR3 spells CASSQMGPISQETQYF.

CDR3 protein: CASSSLGTGHYEQYF. J is TRBJ2-7 and V is TRBV5-1; there is no DNA to check the TCRdb D call of TRBD1. Germline assignment: CDR1 SGHRS and CDR2 YFSETQ. This CDR3 spans 15 amino acids.

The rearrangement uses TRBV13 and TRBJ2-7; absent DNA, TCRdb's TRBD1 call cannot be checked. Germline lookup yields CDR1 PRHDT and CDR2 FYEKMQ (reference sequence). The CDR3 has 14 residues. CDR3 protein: CASSTGKFSYEQYF.

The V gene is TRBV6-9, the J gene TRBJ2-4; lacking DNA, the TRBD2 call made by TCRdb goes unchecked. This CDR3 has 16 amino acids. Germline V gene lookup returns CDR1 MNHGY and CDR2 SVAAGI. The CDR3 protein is CASNRTSGSAKNIQYF.

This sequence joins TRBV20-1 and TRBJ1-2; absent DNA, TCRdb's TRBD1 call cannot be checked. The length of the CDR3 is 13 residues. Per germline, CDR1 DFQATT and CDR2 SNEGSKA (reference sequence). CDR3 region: CSAPPPGHHGYTF.

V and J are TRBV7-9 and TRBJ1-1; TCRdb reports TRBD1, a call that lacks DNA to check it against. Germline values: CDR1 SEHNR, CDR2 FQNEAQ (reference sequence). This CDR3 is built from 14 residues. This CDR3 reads CASSWGTLNTEAFF. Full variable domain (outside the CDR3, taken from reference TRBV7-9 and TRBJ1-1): DTGVSQNPRHKITKRGQNVTFRCDPISEHNRLYWYRQTLGQGPEFLTYFQNEAQLEKSRLLSDRFSAERPKGSFSTLEIQRTEQGDSAMYLCASSWGTLNTEAFFGQGTRLTVV.